The present T cell receptor beta chain was sequenced within a study of identical twins. Study-wide results and caveats: For out-of-frame alpha sequences shared by twins, low generation probability was in excess.

From the 5' RACE reads, TCRdb called clonotypes with MiXCR, one entry per CDR3 protein. The data hold 520,000 or so distinct CDR3 sequences, with less than 25% observed a single time. This clonotype was seen a handful of times. Its antigen is not known. The CDR3 extends over 14 amino acids. V lost 8 bases to trimming and J lost 1 base, with 14 bases between them. The germline CDR1 and CDR2 sequences are SNHLY and FYNNEI. The same sample was also used in a study of T cells expressing NK-cell markers. As reported in that work: HCMV seropositivity characterized most of the eight sequenced donors, and seronegativity one.

This TCR was sampled from a young woman in good health. The V call is TRBV2, the J call TRBJ1-1, with D perhaps TRBD1 (6 bases). Material: CD4+ T cells sorted from blood. The CDR3 is CASRVEGQNTEAFF. The CDR3, as DNA: TGTGCCAGCCGGGTAGAGGGACAGAACACTGAAGCTTTCTTT.